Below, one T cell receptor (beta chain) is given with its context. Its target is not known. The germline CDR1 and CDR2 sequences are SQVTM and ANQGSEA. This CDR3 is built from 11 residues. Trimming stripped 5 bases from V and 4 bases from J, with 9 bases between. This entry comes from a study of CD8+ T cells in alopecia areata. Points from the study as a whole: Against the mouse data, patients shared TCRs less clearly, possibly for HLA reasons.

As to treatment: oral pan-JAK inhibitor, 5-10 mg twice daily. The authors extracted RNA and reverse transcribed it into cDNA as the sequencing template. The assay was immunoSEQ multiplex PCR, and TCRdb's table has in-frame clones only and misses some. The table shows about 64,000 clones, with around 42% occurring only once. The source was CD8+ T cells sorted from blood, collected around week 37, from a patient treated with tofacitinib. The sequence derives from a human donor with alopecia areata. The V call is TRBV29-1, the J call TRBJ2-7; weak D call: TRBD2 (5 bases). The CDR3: CSVLGGYEQYF. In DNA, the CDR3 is TGCAGCGTTTTGGGCGGGTACGAGCAGTACTTC.